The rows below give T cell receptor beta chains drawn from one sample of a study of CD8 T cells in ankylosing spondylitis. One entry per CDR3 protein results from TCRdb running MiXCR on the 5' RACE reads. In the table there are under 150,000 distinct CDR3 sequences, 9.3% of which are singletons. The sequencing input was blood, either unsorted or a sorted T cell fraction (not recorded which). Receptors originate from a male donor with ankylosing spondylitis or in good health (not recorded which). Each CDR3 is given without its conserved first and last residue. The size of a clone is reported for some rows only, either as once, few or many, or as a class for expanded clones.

SASRASGAYNEQF TRBV20-1 many TRBJ2-1
AISVLTGGVTEAF TRBV10-3 many TRBJ1-1
ASSEVAKNIQY TRBV2 many TRBJ2-4
ASSLGVYTEAF TRBV7-2 many TRBJ1-1
ASSPEVQETQY TRBV18 many TRBJ2-5
ASSLTVGQPQH TRBV4-1 many TRBJ1-5
ASSFMPEGYNEQF TRBV5-1 few TRBJ2-1
SVKQRPGETQY TRBV20-1 many TRBJ2-5
ASSSRDLGNTEAF TRBV7-2 many TRBJ1-1
ASSLGGGWSYNEQF TRBV7-2 few TRBJ2-1
ASSPNPGAATNEKLF TRBV18 few TRBJ1-4
ASSLPGLGTDEQF TRBV12-3/TRBV12-4 few TRBJ2-1
SARERLAAGINEQF TRBV20-1 many TRBJ2-1
SVAGGTSGSSYQETQY TRBV29-1 - TRBJ2-5
ASSLVVNTGELF TRBV5-6 many TRBJ2-2
ASSYGTGIYEQY TRBV7-2 many TRBJ2-7
ASSLPDRAETQY TRBV12-3/TRBV12-4 many TRBJ2-5
SARFNTGFSRDTQY TRBV20-1 many TRBJ2-3
SGQLLAGGEETQY TRBV20-1 few TRBJ2-5
ASSQDRKLAAYEQY TRBV4-2 many TRBJ2-7
ASSLPEERGPDGELF TRBV7-9 many TRBJ2-2
AWSVGNPGNQPQH TRBV30 - TRBJ1-5
ASSLVPGGPVDTQY TRBV7-2 many TRBJ2-3
AWSVGTGPEAF TRBV30 few TRBJ1-1
ASSQEGFQETQY TRBV4-2 many TRBJ2-5
ASSKDTQAAEQY TRBV6-2/TRBV6-3 - TRBJ2-7
SAGDRGDEQY TRBV20-1 - TRBJ2-7
ASSQDHRPRDIQY TRBV4-2 - TRBJ2-4
ASSLTKENTQY TRBV7-3 many TRBJ2-3
SASIGQRGYNEQF TRBV20-1 - TRBJ2-1
ASSQPSLAGFQNIQY TRBV3-1 few TRBJ2-4
ASSQEGQYHEQF TRBV3-1 many TRBJ2-1
ASRLTSGNQETQY TRBV7-2 - TRBJ2-5
ASSQGTGNTGELF TRBV4-1 many TRBJ2-2
ATSDSREFGGELF TRBV24-1 many TRBJ2-2
ASSQLWDGHEQY TRBV4-3 many TRBJ2-7
ASSKQGAGGELF TRBV12-3/TRBV12-4 many TRBJ2-2
ASSLVPLSPGANVLT TRBV7-2 many TRBJ2-6
SAALTSGRGTGELF TRBV20-1 few TRBJ2-2
ASSFGLAGVGEQF TRBV7-8 many TRBJ2-1
SARGTFQETQY TRBV20-1 many TRBJ2-5
ASSLASPRETQY TRBV7-2 many TRBJ2-5
SLDRGQETQY TRBV29-1 many TRBJ2-5
ASGGSGDRPWY TRBV6-6 many TRBJ2-3
ASSLGDRYEQY TRBV7-8 - TRBJ2-7
ASSILKGVRSDTEAF TRBV19 few TRBJ1-1
ASSGLSSGNTEAF TRBV5-1 many TRBJ1-1
ASRRAGPNTGELF TRBV28 many TRBJ2-2
SARQGNTEAF TRBV20-1 many TRBJ1-1